The rows below give T cell receptor beta chains drawn from one sample of a study of blood T cell repertoires in COVID-19. Using immunoSEQ multiplex PCR, the repertoire was profiled, and TCRdb retains in-frame clones only, with some absent. Among around 60,000 clones listed, over 75% were seen once. The source material was peripheral blood. These receptors were obtained from an older man with acute or convalescent COVID-19. The CDR3 runs from the conserved cysteine through the conserved F or W. A D gene is named only where the DNA matches it firmly. The size entry is marked missing in some rows and otherwise reads once, few, many or a size class.

>TRBV20-1|TRBJ2-5|TRBD1|NA
TGCAGTGCTAACAGGGGTGAGACCCAGTACTTC
CSANRGETQYF
>TRBV5-4|TRBJ2-7|TRBD2|NA
TGTGCCAGCAGCTTGGGGCTGCTAGCGGGGGGCCAGGTGCAGTACTTC
CASSLGLLAGGQVQYF
>TRBV7-2|TRBJ2-7|TRBD2|NA
TGTGCCATCGGCGCCTTAGCGGGGGGCAACGAGCAGTACTTC
CAIGALAGGNEQYF
>TRBV6-2/TRBV6-3|TRBJ2-7|TRBD2|NA
TGTGCCAGCAGGCCTAGCGGGGCCTACGAGCAGTACTTC
CASRPSGAYEQYF
>TRBV14|TRBJ1-2|NA|NA
TGTGCCAGCAGCCCGTACAGGGAGGGCTACACCTTC
CASSPYREGYTF
>TRBV6-5|TRBJ1-2|NA|NA
TGTGCCAGCACCCTAGGGGGAACGAACTATGGCTACACCTTC
CASTLGGTNYGYTF
>TRBV20-1|TRBJ1-2|NA|NA
TGCAGTGCTAGTTCCAGGGGACGGGGCTATGGCTACACCTTC
CSASSRGRGYGYTF
>TRBV10-1|TRBJ1-5|NA|NA
TGCGCCAGCAGTCAGGGTTCAGGCAATCAGCCCCAGCATTTT
CASSQGSGNQPQHF
>TRBV6-5|TRBJ1-6|NA|NA
TGTGCCAGCAGTTACAGTGTAGGGGGAACGGGATCACCCCTCCACTTT
CASSYSVGGTGSPLHF
>TRBV9|TRBJ1-2|TRBD1|NA
TGTGCCAGCAGCGAAGGGACAGGGGTTGGTGTGGCCTATGGCTACACCTTC
CASSEGTGVGVAYGYTF
>TRBV14|TRBJ1-6|TRBD1|NA
TGTGCCAGCAGCCAGGGACAGGGGGCTAATTCACCCCTCCACTTT
CASSQGQGANSPLHF
>TRBV28|TRBJ2-1|NA|NA
TGTGCCAGCAGTTCTGAACTAATCGGCGGAAGCTCCTACAATGAGCAGTTCTTC
CASSSELIGGSSYNEQFF
>TRBV19|TRBJ2-3|TRBD1|NA
TGTGCCAGTAGTATGGTGACAGGGCCTCACACAGATACGCAGTATTTT
CASSMVTGPHTDTQYF
>TRBV6-2/TRBV6-3|TRBJ2-3|NA|NA
TGTGCCAGCAGTTACCTGGGGGGGCTGCAGTATTTT
CASSYLGGLQYF
>TRBV12-5|TRBJ1-2|TRBD1|NA
TGTGCTAGTGGCGGGACAGGGAGTATCTATGGCTACACCTTC
CASGGTGSIYGYTF
>TRBV28|TRBJ2-4|NA|NA
TGTGCCAGCAGTACCCCGGGGGGCCGGGGGAAAAACATTCAGTACTTC
CASSTPGGRGKNIQYF
>TRBV28|TRBJ2-7|TRBD1|once
TGTGCCAGCAGTGGGGACAGGGATAATCTGTACTTC
CASSGDRDNLYF
>TRBV4-2|TRBJ1-4|NA|NA
TGTGCCAGCAGCCTATCCAATGAAAAACTGTTTTTT
CASSLSNEKLFF
>TRBV6-2/TRBV6-3|TRBJ2-7|TRBD2|NA
TGTGCCAGCAGTGCCGTGGTAGCGGGGACCTACGAGCAGTACTTC
CASSAVVAGTYEQYF
>TRBV12-3/TRBV12-4|TRBJ1-5|NA|NA
TGTGCCAGCAACTCCCCAAATCAGCCCCAGCATTTT
CASNSPNQPQHF
>TRBV7-9|TRBJ1-2|TRBD1|NA
TGTGCCAGCAGCATGGGACAGGGCGGCTATGGCTACACCTTC
CASSMGQGGYGYTF
>TRBV15|TRBJ1-5|NA|NA
TGTGCCACCAGCAGACTAACTAGCAATCAGCCCCAGCATTTT
CATSRLTSNQPQHF
>TRBV7-2|TRBJ1-2|TRBD1|NA
TGTGCCAGCAGCTTTCGACAGGGGAGAGACTATGGCTACACCTTC
CASSFRQGRDYGYTF
>TRBV27|TRBJ1-5|NA|NA
TGTGCCAGCAGTTTTAATAGCAATCAGCCCCAGCATTTT
CASSFNSNQPQHF
>TRBV28|TRBJ1-2|TRBD1|NA
TGTGCCAGCAGTCCCCCCCAACAGGGGAGTGGCTACACCTTC
CASSPPQQGSGYTF
>TRBV30|TRBJ2-2|NA|NA
TGTGCCTGGAGTAGGAGACAGGTTACGAACACCGGGGAGCTGTTTTTT
CAWSRRQVTNTGELFF
>TRBV4-3|TRBJ1-1|NA|NA
TGCGCCAGCAGCCAAGAACCCTTGGGGGGGGTGTGGACTGAAGCTTTCTTT
CASSQEPLGGVWTEAFF
>TRBV4-3|TRBJ2-1|TRBD1|once
TGCGCCAGCAGCCAATGGACAGGGGGCCTGAATGAGCAGTTCTTC
CASSQWTGGLNEQFF
>TRBV5-5|TRBJ1-2|TRBD1|NA
TGTGCCACGTCCGGGACAGGGGGCGCAGATGGCTACACCTTC
CATSGTGGADGYTF
>TRBV18|TRBJ1-4|TRBD1|NA
TGTGCCAGCTCACAAACAGGGGGAGGTGAAAAACTGTTTTTT
CASSQTGGGEKLFF
>TRBV5-1|TRBJ1-2|TRBD1|NA
TGCGCCAGCAGCTTGGGGGGACAGGGGCACTATGGCTACACCTTC
CASSLGGQGHYGYTF
>TRBV2|TRBJ1-5|TRBD1|NA
TGTGCCAGCAGGGAAGGACAGGGGGGGCAGCCCCAGCATTTT
CASREGQGGQPQHF
>TRBV7-8|TRBJ1-3|NA|NA
TGTGCCAGCAGCCTTATGGGAGCGGGGGGAAACACCATATATTTT
CASSLMGAGGNTIYF
>TRBV27|TRBJ2-7|TRBD1|NA
TGTGCCAGCAGTCCCCGGACAGGGTATTACGAGCAGTACTTC
CASSPRTGYYEQYF
>TRBV3-1/TRBV3-2|TRBJ1-1|NA|NA
TGTGCCAGCAGCCCCAGGGTAGGGAACACTGAAGCTTTCTTT
CASSPRVGNTEAFF
>TRBV11-3|TRBJ1-1|NA|few
TGTGCCAGCAGCTTACACGGTTTCAACACTGAAGCTTTCTTT
CASSLHGFNTEAFF
>TRBV6-5|TRBJ2-1|NA|NA
TGTGCCAGCAGTCCACAGGGAAATGAGCAGTTCTTC
CASSPQGNEQFF
>TRBV9|TRBJ2-1|TRBD2|NA
TGTGCCAGCAGCGTAGGGCGAGCGGGGGGAATTGAGCAGTTCTTC
CASSVGRAGGIEQFF
>TRBV5-1|TRBJ2-2|NA|NA
TGCGCCAGCAGCCGCCTAAAAAGCACCGGGGAGCTGTTTTTT
CASSRLKSTGELFF
>TRBV7-9|TRBJ2-5|TRBD1|NA
TGTGCCAGCAGCTTAAGGGGACAGGTCCAAGAGACCCAGTACTTC
CASSLRGQVQETQYF
>TRBV24-1|TRBJ1-1|TRBD1|once
TGTGCCACCAGTGATCCGCCGGGACAGGCCTTCAGGACTGAAGCTTTCTTT
CATSDPPGQAFRTEAFF
>TRBV5-1|TRBJ2-3|NA|NA
TGCGCCAGCAGCTCCCGCTCGTCCGGAGGCGCAGATACGCAGTATTTT
CASSSRSSGGADTQYF
>TRBV6-5|TRBJ1-2|TRBD1|NA
TGTGCCAGCAGCCTTACAGGGGTTATCGATGGCTACACCTTC
CASSLTGVIDGYTF
>TRBV7-9|TRBJ2-3|TRBD1|NA
TGTGCCAGCAAAGGTTGGCAGGGGGTCACAGATACGCAGTATTTT
CASKGWQGVTDTQYF
>TRBV6-5|TRBJ1-2|NA|NA
TGTGCCAGCAGCCTTACGGGGTCGGGCACTTATGGCTACACCTTC
CASSLTGSGTYGYTF
>TRBV5-3|TRBJ1-6|NA|NA
TGTGCCAGAAGCTCCGGGACCACAGTGGGGGGGGGATATAATTCACCCCTCCACTTT
CARSSGTTVGGGYNSPLHF
>TRBV6-5|TRBJ1-2|TRBD1|NA
TGTGCCAGCAGGTGGGACAGGGGCAACTATGGCTACACCTTC
CASRWDRGNYGYTF
>TRBV21-1|TRBJ2-3|NA|NA
TGTGCCAGCAGCAAAAAAAAGAGTAGCGGGGGGAAGAGCACAGATACGCAGTATTTT
CASSKKKSSGGKSTDTQYF